This T cell receptor beta chain comes out of a study of T cells in Graves' hyperthyroidism and ophthalmopathy (dated by TCRdb to about 2019). In terms of the full investigation: Peripheral blood was collected at initial diagnosis, before any treatment. A discovery cohort of approximately 100 patients, 43 with Graves' ophthalmopathy and approximately 60 with stable Graves' hyperthyroidism, was used to find distinguishing TCR V-J signatures. An independent validation cohort of under 20 hyperthyroidism patients and roughly 16 patients who later progressed to ophthalmopathy tested prospective prediction of ophthalmopathy. The 100 or so discovery patients were randomly split 7:3 into training and test sets. In several Graves' hyperthyroidism patients, the study also compared T-cell repertoires from thyroid tissue with T-cell repertoires from blood. Following sampling, methimazole starting at 30 mg daily was given to hyperthyroidism patients, and high-dose intravenous methylprednisolone was given to ophthalmopathy patients. The paper describes TCR Vbeta CDR3 sequencing of 120 to 150 peripheral blood samples, made up of approximately 40 ophthalmopathy patients, over 70 hyperthyroidism patients and 17 progressor patients.

Moderately to severely active disease, a Clinical Activity Score of at least 3, a NOSPECS grade of at least 4, and a duration under 3 months were present in ophthalmopathy patients. The study excluded patients with uncontrolled infections, other autoimmune diseases, pregnancy or lactation. Clinical symptoms, serum thyroxine and TRAb, thyroid ultrasound, and orbital computed tomography formed the basis for the diagnoses. Ficoll-Paque density gradient centrifugation was used to isolate PBMCs from around 10 ml of fresh peripheral blood. Total RNA was extracted with Trizol reagent, and quality was checked on an Agilent 2100 Bioanalyzer. From cysteine to phenylalanine, the CDR3 is 13 amino acids long. Only the CDR3 region is kept as DNA, spanning 39 bases read in frame from base 1. V was cut back by 1 base and J by 5 bases, leaving a gap of 10 bases between them. In the germline V gene, CDR1 corresponds to SQVTM and CDR2 to ANQGSEA.

TCR beta CDR3 regions were amplified from RNA transcripts. The first round of RT-PCR for the TCR CDR3 was performed with the HTBI primer set and the Qiagen OneStep RT-PCR kit. Libraries were constructed in a second round of multiplex PCR, after which size selection and purification were carried out. Paired-end sequencing of the libraries was performed with 100 bp reads on an Illumina HiSeq2000. As for how the authors treated the data: SOAPnuke was used to process the raw data, with reads discarded if the reads contained adapters or uncalled bases, had a mean Phred below 15, or lacked an exact constant-primer or identifier match. COPE v1.2.5 was used to merge high-quality paired reads, and clonotypes were defined as unique nucleotide sequences. MiTCR v1.1 was used to align the clonotypes against IMGT TRBV, TRBD and TRBJ reference segments. The analysis was restricted to V-J combinations with a frequency above 0.0001, which together covered 99% to 99.2% of the repertoires. The TCS score was defined as F50 (clonal expansion) divided by E x V (chaos), with BLOSUM62-based TCRdist calculated between CDR3 peptides within each V-J. Welch's t-statistics and random forest reduced 450 to 600 V-J features to about 12, which were used in a naive Bayes classifier (R e1071). Through fastp at Q25 and MiXCR, TCRdb rebuilt clones from the public reads, retaining in-frame beta chains. When rows share a CDR3 protein, they turn into one entry using the most common DNA and genes. What appears here as the V and J calls and clone size reflects TCRdb's work, not the paper's. Recorded for this sample are around 500,000 distinct CDR3 sequences; around a fifth of them occurred a single time. Approximately 49% of the sample lies in the top ten.

Here is what the overall study found, with its caveats: A 13 V-J signature model separated ophthalmopathy from stable hyperthyroidism, with around 90% sensitivity and around 84% specificity in cross-validation and 80%/75% in testing. Blood samples also contained most of the expanded thyroid clonotypes (frequency above 0.001), which suggests that blood repertoires may reflect thyroid immune responses. No statistical method was used to set the sample size in advance, and investigators knew the group allocation. In validation, the model predicted progression to ophthalmopathy a median of roughly 6.2 months before onset, with over 60% sensitivity and roughly 73% specificity.

In this sample, this clonotype turned up a few times. The antigen it binds to is not known. Base qualities are not provided; no much larger clone lies one nucleotide away. The sequencing sample was made of blood. The V and J genes are TRBV29-1 and TRBJ2-3, with the identity of the D gene unclear. The TCR sequence derives from a woman in her 70s with Graves' ophthalmopathy. CDR3 reads: CSVEVEGRDTQYF. In nucleotide form, the sequence is TGCAGCGTTGAAGTTGAAGGACGAGATACGCAGTATTTT.